This TCR beta chain was identified in a study of blood T cell repertoires in COVID-19. Study-level information: Sites across the United States, Italy and Spain contributed samples from acute and convalescent COVID-19. PBMCs, B-cell-depleted T cells, or T cells were the source of the cDNA or gDNA that made up the material.

Germline CDR1 is SGHRS and CDR2 is YFSETQ. Trimming at V came to 0 bases and at J to 3 bases, leaving 18 bases not matched to a gene. This CDR3 is 20 amino acids long. Original analysis: It was from reference gene primer amplification that nucleated cell counts were estimated. Assay: immunoSEQ multiplex PCR; the TCRdb copy retains only in-frame clones and omits some. V and J calls and clone size are given by that table; D and trimming were obtained from the DNA. In the table there are 150,000 to 190,000 clones, 80% of which are singletons. The TCR originated in a man in his fifties or sixties with acute or convalescent COVID-19. This chain connects TRBV5-1 to TRBJ1-2, with 9 bases matching TRBD1. Specimen: peripheral blood. The CDR3 is CASSLAGRDRDIGFDYGYTF. The CDR3 region has the DNA TGCGCCAGCAGCTTGGCGGGCCGGGACAGGGATATTGGATTTGACTATGGCTACACCTTC. The complete variable domain, with remaining parts taken from reference TRBV5-1 and TRBJ1-2, reads KAGVTQTPRYLIKTRGQQVTLSCSPISGHRSVSWYQQTPGQGLQFLFEYFSETQRNKGNFPGRFSGRQFSNSRSEMNVSTLELGDSALYLCASSLAGRDRDIGFDYGYTFGSGTRLTVV.